These 2 T cell receptor beta chains were all obtained from the same sample, sequenced in a study of cytomegalovirus exposure and HLA in healthy donors. Profiling relied on immunoSEQ multiplex PCR, and the TCRdb table lists in-frame clones only, not all of them. The data contain fewer than 65,000 clones, 80% to 90% of them seen just once; the ten biggest clones take up more than 14%. The sequenced material came from PBMCs. These receptors all come from a woman aged 18 to 35 in good health and CMV-seronegative.

The CDR3 coding sequence is TGCGCCAGCAGCTTTCGGACTAGCGGGGACCTACGTAGGTCCTACAATGAGCAGTTCTTC. This translates into CASSFRTSGDLRRSYNEQFF. This chain uses TRBV5-1 with TRBJ2-1, with TRBD2 matching 12 bases. With 2 bases clipped from V and 1 base from J, the junction kept 13 bases outside the gene matches. Germline V gene data show CDR1 as SGHRS and CDR2 as YFSETQ. This CDR3 has 20 amino acids.

V usage is TRBV30 and J usage is TRBJ2-2; D ambiguous. Germline CDR1 GTSNPN, CDR2 SVGIG (reference sequence). Trimming pared 2 bases from V and 0 bases from J, leaving 4 bases between. The CDR3 is 13 amino acids. CDR3 sequence (DNA): TGTGCCTGGAGTTTTACGAACACCGGGGAGCTGTTTTTT. Its protein is CAWSFTNTGELFF. The full variable domain, completed using reference TRBV30 and TRBJ2-2, is SQTIHQWPATLVQPVGSPLSLECTVEGTSNPNLYWYRQAAGRGLQLLFYSVGIGQISSEVPQNLSASRPQDRQFILSSKKLLLSDSGFYLCAWSFTNTGELFFGEGSRLTVL.